This entry is about one T cell receptor delta chain. What antigen it recognizes has not been identified. A read error may account for a junction end that differs from germline. These data originate in a study of Vδ1+ human thymocytes (dated by TCRdb to the late 2010s). Describing the broader study: As a data resource, the study described the mRNA-level TRG and TRD CDR3 repertoires of highly purified Vdelta1+ thymocytes obtained from young children. Earlier work had validated the multiplex-based CDR3 amplicon strategy against 5'RACE-based methods for generating CDR3 amplicons.

Thymic samples were depleted of alphabeta T cells, then CD3+ TCRVdelta1+ TCRVdelta2- thymocytes were FACS-sorted. A purity of roughly 96% to 99.6% was achieved for sorted Vdelta1+ thymocytes. Thymic specimens were obtained from about eight paediatric patients, aged from 5 days to 15 months, who were undergoing corrective cardiac surgery. After the thymic tissue was dispersed, mononuclear cells were isolated using a Histopaque-1077 density gradient. For staining, the antibodies used were anti-TCRVdelta1 clone TS8.2, anti-TCRVdelta2 clone B6, anti-CD3 clone HIT3a and anti-TCRalphabeta clone IP26. In the germline V gene, CDR1 corresponds to GEAIGNYY and CDR2 to EKD. The cysteine opens and the phenylalanine closes a CDR3 of 16 amino acids. Only CDR3 DNA is held: 48 bases, read in frame from base 1. RNA was extracted with the RNeasy mini kit and reverse transcribed using Superscript III. Multiplex PCR was used to generate CDR3 amplicons, with pooled V-gene forward primers and a constant-region reverse primer carrying Illumina adaptor overhangs. Amplicons were gel-purified, then indexed with Nextera index primers over approximately 8 extra PCR cycles and purified with AMPure XP beads. Sequencing of libraries was performed on an Illumina MiSeq using paired-end 250 bp reads, dual indexing and an approximately 19% PhiX spike-in. Processing in the source paper ran as follows. Read quality was checked with FastQC, and TRG read pairs were merged using ea-utils fastq-join. IMGT/HighV-QUEST was used to annotate the sequences, only productive sequences with an unambiguous V-gene assignment were kept, and clonotypes were defined as sequences sharing an identical CDR3 sequence. VDJtools 1.1.1, tcR 2.2.3, Treemap and vegan Shannon diversity in R 3.4.4 were used for downstream analysis. Clone calls in TCRdb were regenerated from the public reads with CATT, after which identical DNA sequences shared one row. For this entry, the V and J calls and clone size follow TCRdb and not the study's own pipeline. The sample table records 70,000 to 90,000 delta-chain clones; 30% to 40% of these occur just once. The ten most abundant clones make up about 0.24% of the sample.

What the work shows at the level of the full study, not this receptor alone: Because no clustering by age or sex was observed, donors were not stratified by these variables in the analyses. Because unexpected Vdelta2 sequences could lead to misinterpretation of bulk repertoire data, the authors recommended using highly purified populations and validating at the single-cell level. Donors shared many TRG clonotypes (up to roughly 6.9x10^3), but TRD repertoires were essentially private, with at most 130 shared. Even though sort purity was high, roughly 20% of thymic TRD sequences were Vdelta2 (and few were Vdelta3), which was not the case for the peripheral blood Vdelta1+ controls. The thymic TRG and TRD repertoires appeared highly polyclonal, with Gaussian CDR3 length distributions, in contrast to the oligoclonal repertoires of peripheral blood.

The rearranged chain carries TRDV2 and TRDJ2; 12 central bases correspond to TRDD3. The sample taken for sequencing was Vdelta1+ gamma-delta thymocytes from the thymus. The sample's cell subset or site label, in plain terms: FACS-sorted CD3+ TCRalphabeta- TCRVdelta1+ TCRVdelta2- thymocytes. This clonotype was sampled from a boy in the first two years of life who had congenital heart surgery. The CDR3 region: CACATGTGGYPSQLFF. The nucleotide sequence reads as follows: TGTGCCTGTGCCACCGGTACTGGGGGATACCCTTCCCAACTCTTCTTT.